These 32 T cell receptor beta chains were sequenced from one sample in a study of beta chain features in type 1 diabetes (dated by TCRdb to 2017 to 2018). Preparation of the library involved the immunoSEQ multiplex PCR assay. The entire amount of isolated RNA was reverse transcribed using the High Capacity cDNA Reverse Transcription Kit, so the sequenced TCRB transcripts were expressed ones. What TCRdb holds here is the immuneACCESS table cut down to in-frame rearrangements. Part of the clones is not present; checked against another copy, under half of the missing clones reflect an unresolved V gene, and the others are unexplained. Here the sample has 300,000 or so clones; 6.5% to 10% occur a single time. Less than 0.45% of the sample is in the top ten clones. Material: central memory CD4+ T cells from blood. All receptors derive from a woman under 30 in good health.

This clone was observed many times. V and J are TRBV29-1 and TRBJ2-7; TRBD2 agrees at 7 bases. Germline V gene lookup returns CDR1 SQVTM and CDR2 ANQGSEA. CDR3 length: 14 residues. After removal of 7 bases from V and 0 bases from J, the junction contained 9 bases not matched to a gene. The CDR3 region is CSAFSSGDSYEQYF. Written as DNA, the CDR3 is TGCAGCGCTTTTTCTAGCGGTGACTCCTACGAGCAGTACTTC.

The rearrangement joins TRBV4-1 to TRBJ2-5; no reliable D call. V was cut by 4 bases and J by 3 bases, with 18 bases left in between. The CDR3 consists of 16 residues. Germline V CDR1 and CDR2: MGHRA, YSYEKL. The CDR3 is CASSLVLGRAEETQYF. DNA for the CDR3: TGCGCCAGCAGCCTGGTGTTGGGTCGGGCTGAAGAGACCCAGTACTTC.

The chain joins TRBV25-1 to TRBJ2-2; D is ambiguous. Germline CDR1 reads MGHDK; CDR2 reads SYGVNS. The CDR3 contains 16 residues. V was cut by 1 base and J by 1 base, with 10 bases left in between. In DNA, the CDR3 is TGTGCCAGCAGTGAATTGGCAGGTTTGAACACCGGGGAGCTGTTTTTT. The encoded protein is CASSELAGLNTGELFF.

This clone appeared a few times. The chain carries TRBV28 and TRBJ1-2, with 10 bases fitting TRBD1. CDR3 length: 17 amino acids. Germline V lookup: CDR1 MDHEN, CDR2 SYDVKM. J lost 7 bases, V lost 2 bases, and 13 bases had no gene match. The DNA of the CDR3 is TGTGCCAGCAGTTTAGGTGGCATGACAGGGGGCATCGTTGGCTACACCTTC. This encodes CASSLGGMTGGIVGYTF.

Many counts were recorded for this clone. J is TRBJ1-5 and V is TRBV7-2; no firm D call. V was clipped by 3 bases and J by 6 bases, with 9 bases between them. The CDR3 runs 13 residues. The germline V gene encodes CDR1 SGHTA and CDR2 FQGNSA. CDR3 region: CASSFAVSQPQHF. In DNA, the CDR3 is TGTGCCAGCAGCTTCGCAGTGAGTCAGCCCCAGCATTTT.

The chain recombines TRBV10-3 with TRBJ2-5, with 14 bases aligning to TRBD2. This CDR3 has 17 amino acids. Germline CDR1 and CDR2: ENHRY and SYGVKD. Trimming took 6 bases from V and 4 from J; bases not matched to a gene: 10. The CDR3 loop reads CAISRLAGGGVGETQYF. As DNA, the CDR3 is TGTGCCATCAGCCGACTAGCGGGAGGGGGAGTGGGAGAGACCCAGTACTTC.

The genes are TRBV10-2 and TRBJ2-3; 7 bases agree with TRBD1. The CDR3 length is 13 residues. Trimming removed 6 bases from V and 0 bases from J; junction bases left unmatched: 0. Germline values: CDR1 WSHSY, CDR2 SAAADI. The CDR3 spells CASRTGSTDTQYF. CDR3 bases: TGCGCCAGCAGGACAGGGAGCACAGATACGCAGTATTTT.

This clone has a count of ten or more. The chain uses TRBV5-1 and TRBJ1-3; D perhaps matches TRBD1 (5 bases). The CDR3 covers 15 residues. V shed 4 bases and J shed 0 bases, with 11 bases lying between them. Germline-derived CDR1 and CDR2 are SGHRS and YFSETQ. The CDR3 spells CASSTGRSSGNTIYF. The DNA for the CDR3 is TGCGCCAGCAGCACGGGACGGAGCTCTGGAAACACCATATATTTT.

This clone was counted many times. The chain combines TRBV2 with TRBJ2-3, with 8 bases fitting TRBD1. With V trimmed by 5 bases and J by 2 bases, 6 bases remained unmatched. CDR1 is SNHLY, CDR2 FYNNEI, per germline. The CDR3 totals 15 residues. The CDR3 nucleotides read TGTGCCAGCAGTCCGAGGACAGGGACCACAGATACGCAGTATTTT. As protein: CASSPRTGTTDTQYF.

This clone was recorded at least ten times. The V gene is TRBV2, the J gene TRBJ2-7, with 8 bases that match TRBD2. The trim removed 0 bases at V and 3 bases at J, leaving 4 bases unmatched. From germline, CDR1 is SNHLY and CDR2 FYNNEI. The CDR3 length is 15 residues. This chain's CDR3 is CASSEATSGLYEQYF. The CDR3 region has the DNA TGTGCCAGCAGTGAAGCAACTAGCGGCCTCTACGAGCAGTACTTC.

This clone came up a few times. The gene calls are TRBV25-1 and TRBJ2-7; D is unresolved. V gave up 2 bases and J gave up 2 bases, with 7 bases separating them. The V gene's germline CDR1 is MGHDK and CDR2 SYGVNS. This CDR3 has 13 amino acids. The CDR3: CASSEVAAYEQYF. DNA of the CDR3: TGTGCCAGCAGTGAAGTGGCAGCCTACGAGCAGTACTTC.

A few counts support this clone. The chain uses TRBV9 and TRBJ2-3, with TRBD1 as a possible D gene (5 bases). CDR1 SGDLS and CDR2 YYNGEE come from the germline V gene. This CDR3 has 15 residues. Trimming shortened V by 1 base and J by 0 bases, and 9 bases separated the two germline ends. CDR3 loop: CASSVRQLSTDTQYF. The CDR3 coding sequence is TGTGCCAGCAGCGTAAGACAGTTAAGCACAGATACGCAGTATTTT.

The chain carries TRBV7-6 and TRBJ1-2; maybe TRBD1 (5 bases). V lost 1 base and J lost 8, with 11 bases in between. CDR1 is SGHVS and CDR2 is FNYEAQ in the germline V gene. CDR3 size: 13 residues. CDR3 sequence: CASSLGTRVGYTF. In DNA, the CDR3 is TGTGCCAGCAGCTTAGGGACAAGGGTGGGCTACACCTTC.

The genes are TRBV7-2 and TRBJ2-1; TRBD2 matches at 9 bases. J gave up 3 bases and V 4 bases, and 4 bases lay outside the gene matches. Germline V gene data show CDR1 as SGHTA and CDR2 as FQGNSA. This CDR3 is built from 15 residues. The CDR3 DNA reads as TGTGCCAGCAGCTCGGGACTAGCTCTCTACAATGAGCAGTTCTTC. Its translation is CASSSGLALYNEQFF.

This clone was detected only a few times. The chain is built from TRBV7-2 and TRBJ1-1; D remains ambiguous. The CDR3 contains 13 residues. In germline, CDR1 is SGHTA, CDR2 FQGNSA. The V end lost 5 bases, the J end lost 5 bases, and 12 bases lay between the germline ends. The CDR3 region is CASSAQAQTEAFF. The CDR3 bases are TGTGCCAGCAGCGCCCAGGCGCAGACTGAAGCTTTCTTT. Together with reference TRBV7-2 and TRBJ1-1, the CDR3 gives the full variable domain: GAGVSQSPSNKVTEKGKDVELRCDPISGHTALYWYRQSLGQGLEFLIYFQGNSAPDKSGLPSDRFSAERTGGSVSTLTIQRTQQEDSAVYLCASSAQAQTEAFFGQGTRLTVV.

The chain couples TRBV10-3 to TRBJ1-5, with a possible D match to TRBD1 (5 bases). The CDR3 is made up of 14 amino acids. V was cut by 2 bases and J by 6 bases, with 11 bases left in between. Germline loops: CDR1 ENHRY, CDR2 SYGVKD. The CDR3: CAISEHLRVQPQHF. The DNA for the CDR3 is TGTGCCATCAGTGAGCACCTCAGGGTTCAGCCCCAGCATTTT.

V and J are TRBV6-9 and TRBJ2-5, with D hard to call. CDR1 and CDR2 (germline): MNHGY, SVAAGI. The CDR3 sequence is 13 residues long. Trimming took 3 bases from V and 3 from J, leaving 8 bases between them. The DNA for the CDR3 is TGTGCCAGCAGTTACGATTACGAAGAGACCCAGTACTTC. Protein product: CASSYDYEETQYF.

This clone was recorded at least ten times. An end of the junction does not agree with germline; a read error may underlie this. The chain recombines TRBV28 with TRBJ2-7; 9 bases fit TRBD1. Germline loops: CDR1 MDHEN, CDR2 SYDVKM. This CDR3 is built from 15 residues. The CDR3 loop is CASSPPGTGRTTASF. CDR3 nucleotides: TGTGCCAGCAGTCCCCCCGGGACAGGGCGGACCACGGCAAGCTTC.

This clone showed up just a few times. The chain carries TRBV28 and TRBJ1-2, with D possibly being TRBD1 (6 bases). Looked up from germline, CDR1 is MDHEN and CDR2 is SYDVKM. CDR3 length equals 14 residues. V lost 1 base and J lost 7, with 13 bases in between. Here the CDR3 DNA reads TGTGCCAGCAGTTTATTGGACAGCAGCCTTGGCTACACCTTC. It translates to CASSLLDSSLGYTF.

This clone turned up a few times. The chain recombines TRBV7-6 with TRBJ2-6; a weak D match, TRBD1 (5 bases). The CDR3 runs 15 residues. The V gene lost 5 bases and the J gene lost 3 bases, with 11 bases spanning the gap. CDR1 is SGHVS and CDR2 is FNYEAQ in the germline V gene. CDR3 amino acids: CASSPQGGGANVLTF. The CDR3 DNA reads as TGTGCCAGCAGCCCCCAGGGTGGTGGGGCCAACGTCCTGACTTTC. The variable domain in full, with the rest retrieved from reference TRBV7-6 and TRBJ2-6, is GAGVSQSPRYKVTKRGQDVALRCDPISGHVSLYWYRQALGQGPEFLTYFNYEAQQDKSGLPNDRFSAERPEGSISTLTIQRTEQRDSAMYRCASSPQGGGANVLTFGAGSRLTVL.

This chain links TRBV2 with TRBJ2-7, with a possible D match to TRBD1 (5 bases). This CDR3 has 14 residues. Germline V gene lookup returns CDR1 SNHLY and CDR2 FYNNEI. The V and J ends lost 4 bases and 2 bases respectively, with 12 bases between them. CDR3 region: CASSGLRRAYEQYF. The CDR3 DNA reads as TGTGCCAGCAGTGGGCTCCGCAGGGCCTACGAGCAGTACTTC.

Turning to this clone: Other DNA sequences from this sample encode an identical CDR3 as well. V and J are TRBV28 and TRBJ2-7; 9 bases match TRBD1. The germline V gene has CDR1 MDHEN and CDR2 SYDVKM. The CDR3 contains 14 residues. Trimming cost V 6 bases and J 4 bases; bases outside gene matches: 7. Here the CDR3 reads CASSLTGGVYEQYF. CDR3 nucleotides: TGTGCCAGCAGCCTTACAGGGGGCGTATACGAGCAGTACTTC.

This clone came up many times. The chain recombines TRBV2 with TRBJ2-1; D possibly corresponds to TRBD2 (6 bases). V was clipped by 11 bases and J by 9 bases, with 20 bases between them. Germline values: CDR1 SNHLY, CDR2 FYNNEI. There are 13 residues in the CDR3. The CDR3 DNA reads TGTGCCGGAGGGACTCGGGAGAGGATTGAGCAGTTCTTC. This sequence encodes CAGGTRERIEQFF.

The CDR3 coding sequence is TGTGCCAGCAGATTAAACCGGGACAACACTGAAGCTTTCTTT. This codes for CASRLNRDNTEAFF. The chain is built from TRBV5-4 and TRBJ1-1, with a possible D match to TRBD1 (5 bases). The CDR3 runs to 14 residues. Germline loops: CDR1 SGHNT, CDR2 YYREEE (reference sequence). Trimming removed 5 bases from V and 2 bases from J, with 13 bases in between.

The J gene is TRBJ2-7, the V gene TRBV7-2; the D gene is possibly TRBD2 (7 bases). The ends were cut back, 5 bases at V and 3 bases at J, with 17 bases in the middle. Per germline, CDR1 SGHTA and CDR2 FQGNSA. There are 15 residues in the CDR3. The chain's CDR3 is CASSRGSGTNYEQYF. The DNA for the CDR3 is TGTGCCAGCAGCAGGGGGTCGGGGACTAACTACGAGCAGTACTTC.

This clone was seen ten or more times. The rearrangement links TRBV9 to TRBJ2-7, with D possibly called TRBD1 or TRBD2 (5 bases each). This CDR3 is built from 14 residues. Per the germline V gene, CDR1 is SGDLS and CDR2 is YYNGEE. V was trimmed by 0 bases and J by 6 bases, leaving 13 bases between them. The CDR3 region is CASSVGDAVREQYF. CDR3 DNA: TGTGCCAGCAGCGTAGGGGACGCAGTACGCGAGCAGTACTTC.

The chain has TRBV2 and TRBJ2-1; weak D call: TRBD2 (6 bases). Germline values: CDR1 SNHLY, CDR2 FYNNEI. Trimming took off 2 bases at V and 5 bases at J, with 13 bases between the two ends. The CDR3 consists of 15 residues. As DNA, the CDR3 is TGTGCCAGCAGTGAACGGGGGTTGATTAACAATGAGCAGTTCTTC. This sequence encodes CASSERGLINNEQFF.

V and J are TRBV5-6 and TRBJ2-3; 10 bases line up with TRBD2. This CDR3 has 14 residues. Germline V lookup: CDR1 SGHDT, CDR2 YYEEEE. The junction had 8 bases not matched to a gene; V was cut back by 6 bases and J by 7 bases. The CDR3, as DNA: TGTGCCAGCACCTCTAGCGGGAGTTCACATACGCAGTATTTT. Residues: CASTSSGSSHTQYF.

This chain links TRBV4-1 with TRBJ2-7, with a tentative D call TRBD1 (5 bases). V lost 4 bases, J lost 4 bases, and 11 bases lay in between. The CDR3 contains 13 residues. Germline V gives CDR1 MGHRA, CDR2 YSYEKL. CDR3 protein: CASSLLTGYEQYF. CDR3 DNA: TGCGCCAGCAGCCTACTCACAGGTTACGAGCAGTACTTC.

The rearrangement joins TRBV18 to TRBJ2-1, with D unclear. Between the trimmed V and J ends, which lost 2 bases and 12 bases, there was a span of 8 bases. Germline assignment: CDR1 KGHSH and CDR2 LQKENI. There are 11 residues in the CDR3. DNA for the CDR3: TGTGCCAGCTCACCATCATTTGGGCAGTTCTTC. Amino acids: CASSPSFGQFF.

The rearrangement joins TRBV29-1 to TRBJ1-2; no definite D call. The CDR3 has 13 amino acids. Germline-derived CDR1 and CDR2 are SQVTM and ANQGSEA. V was pared by 6 bases and J by 2 bases, with 13 bases between. Here the CDR3 reads CSVGIQVNYGYTF. The CDR3 DNA follows: TGCAGCGTAGGAATCCAGGTGAACTATGGCTACACCTTC.

The table lists this clone with many counts. This chain uses TRBV28 with TRBJ2-7; 8 bases map to TRBD2. Germline CDR1 is MDHEN and CDR2 is SYDVKM. The CDR3 runs 14 residues. V trimming: 6 bases; J trimming: 7 bases; junction bases outside the gene matches: 11. The CDR3 loop reads CASSTPGGVREQYF. As DNA, the CDR3 is TGTGCCAGCAGCACCCCGGGAGGGGTGAGGGAGCAGTACTTC.